The 22 T cell receptor beta chains below come from one sample, sequenced in a study of T cell repertoires in cytomegalovirus infection. TCRdb analysed the reads with MiXCR anew, one entry per CDR3 protein. This table holds 450,000 to 650,000 distinct CDR3 sequences, about 26% found once. The sample comprised PBMCs. The receptors originated from a human donor in good health (CMV status not recorded). Some clones in this sample may be carry-over from other donors' samples.

This clonotype showed up just a few times. The genes are TRBV28 and TRBJ2-5; D is uncertain. Deletions cut 1 base from V and 5 bases from J, with 11 bases between. This CDR3 is built from 14 residues. Germline V CDR1 and CDR2: MDHEN, SYDVKM. CDR3 protein: CASSLFRIKETQYF. CDR3 coding DNA: TGTGCCAGCAGTTTATTTAGGATCAAGGAGACCCAGTACTTC.

The chain is built from TRBV29-1 and TRBJ2-1, with 7 bases matching TRBD1. From germline, CDR1 is SQVTM and CDR2 ANQGSEA. The CDR3 loop spans 15 amino acids. J was trimmed by 3 bases and V by 2 bases; bases with no gene match: 7. The DNA for the CDR3 is TGCAGCGTTGAAAAGAGGGACAGCATCTACAATGAGCAGTTCTTC. This codes for CSVEKRDSIYNEQFF.

J is TRBJ2-7 and V is TRBV10-3, with no clear D. Germline loops: CDR1 ENHRY, CDR2 SYGVKD. The V and J ends lost 5 bases and 0 bases respectively, with 5 bases between them. The CDR3 sequence is 12 residues long. CDR3 amino acids: CAISSSSYEQYV. The CDR3 DNA sequence: TGTGCCATCAGTTCAAGCTCCTACGAGCAGTACGTC.

This clonotype was counted between two and nine times. V usage is TRBV10-2 and J usage is TRBJ2-1; 10 bases match TRBD2. The germline V gene encodes CDR1 WSHSY and CDR2 SAAADI. V was pared by 8 bases and J by 4 bases, with 5 bases of the junction left unmatched. The CDR3 has 14 amino acids. CDR3 DNA: TGCGCCAGCCAACTAGCGGGGCAATACAATGAGCAGTTCTTC. Its translation: CASQLAGQYNEQFF.

This clonotype appeared many times. The chain recombines TRBV7-2 with TRBJ2-3, with D unclear. Germline CDR1 and CDR2: SGHTA and FQGNSA. V was cut by 1 base and J by 2 bases, with 13 bases left in between. This CDR3 region has 16 residues. The CDR3 DNA is TGTGCCAGCAGCTTAGTGAAGCGAGCCAACACAGATACGCAGTATTTT. Protein sequence: CASSLVKRANTDTQYF.

A few counts support this clonotype. The V call is TRBV12-5, the J call TRBJ2-1, with 9 nucleotides matching TRBD2. The CDR3 has 14 amino acids. V trimming: 4 bases; J trimming: 9 bases; junction bases outside the gene matches: 7. Looked up from germline, CDR1 is LGHNT and CDR2 is FRNRAP. CDR3 in DNA: TGTGCTAGTGGTTATAGACTAGCGGACTCTGAGCAGTTCTTC. Its protein is CASGYRLADSEQFF. Filled out from reference TRBV12-5 and TRBJ2-1, the complete variable domain reads DARVTQTPRHKVTEMGQEVTMRCQPILGHNTVFWYRQTMMQGLELLAYFRNRAPLDDSGMPKDRFSAEMPDATLATLKIQPSEPRDSAVYFCASGYRLADSEQFFGPGTRLTVL.

CDR3 sequence: CASNPGTSVETQYF. The CDR3 DNA sequence: TGTGCCAGCAATCCCGGGACTAGCGTTGAGACCCAGTACTTC. The chain combines TRBV7-2 with TRBJ2-5, with 10 bases lining up with TRBD2. CDR3 length: 14 residues. The germline V gene has CDR1 SGHTA and CDR2 FQGNSA. Trimming cost V 7 bases and J 5 bases; bases outside gene matches: 7.

The rearrangement links TRBV12-3 or TRBV12-4 to TRBJ1-1, with D possibly TRBD1 on 6 matching bases. V lost 6 bases and J lost 1, with 9 bases in between. The CDR3 totals 13 residues. The CDR3, as DNA: TGTGCCAGCAGAATACAGGGGAACACTGAAGCTTTCTTT. As protein: CASRIQGNTEAFF.

This clonotype was seen once. V gene TRBV20-1 combines with J gene TRBJ2-1; D possibly uses TRBD1 or TRBD2 (5 bases each). The germline CDR1 and CDR2 sequences are DFQATT and SNEGSKA (reference sequence). Trimming took off 0 bases at V and 8 bases at J, with 20 bases between the two ends. CDR3 length: 16 amino acids. The CDR3 protein is CSARDRQRGTLDEQFF. The CDR3 DNA reads as TGCAGTGCTAGAGATCGGCAACGTGGGACCCTAGATGAGCAGTTCTTC.

V usage is TRBV27 and J usage is TRBJ1-1; the D is unclear. The CDR3 spans 16 residues. The V gene lost 2 bases and the J gene lost 5 bases, with 18 bases spanning the gap. The germline gives CDR1 MNHEY, CDR2 SMNVEV (reference sequence). CDR3 bases: TGTGCCAGCAGTTTAGTCAAGGGTTTAGTGGAGACTGAAGCTTTCTTT. Translated, it gives CASSLVKGLVETEAFF.

This clonotype was counted ten times or more. CDR3 DNA: TGTGCCAGCAGCTCAAGGACTAGCGGGACCATACAAGAGACCCAGTACTTC. It specifies CASSSRTSGTIQETQYF. The chain uses TRBV7-2 and TRBJ2-5; 12 bases map to TRBD2. The trim removed 4 bases at V and 2 bases at J, leaving 8 bases unmatched. The CDR3 has 17 residues. Germline CDR1 is SGHTA and CDR2 is FQGNSA.

The J gene is TRBJ1-2, the V gene TRBV6-2 or TRBV6-3; D gene unclear. Trimming took off 2 bases at V and 2 bases at J, with 6 bases between the two ends. CDR3 size: 13 residues. Germline V lookup: CDR1 MNHEY, CDR2 SVGEGT. In nucleotides, the CDR3 is TGTGCCAGCAGTTACGGCGGAAACTATGGCTACACCTTC. This encodes CASSYGGNYGYTF.

This chain links TRBV11-3 with TRBJ2-2; D is unresolved. CDR1 and CDR2 (germline): SGHNT, YENEEA. This CDR3 is 13 amino acids long. V was clipped by 3 bases and J by 4 bases, with 6 bases between them. This CDR3 reads CASSFDGTGELFF. The CDR3 nucleotides are TGTGCCAGCAGCTTCGACGGCACCGGGGAGCTGTTTTTT.

The gene calls are TRBV6-5 and TRBJ1-3, with TRBD1 matching 7 bases. The length of the CDR3 is 16 residues. Trimming at V came to 4 bases and at J to 0 bases, leaving 6 bases not matched to a gene. Per the germline V gene, CDR1 is MNHEY and CDR2 is SVGAGI. CDR3 sequence: CASSSTDRSSGNTIYF. Written as DNA, the CDR3 is TGTGCCAGCAGTTCCACGGACAGGAGCTCTGGAAACACCATATATTTT.

The V and J genes are TRBV12-3 or TRBV12-4 and TRBJ2-3; no clear D gene. Trimming cost V 3 bases and J 1 base, with 5 bases left between them. The CDR3 runs to 13 residues. For the CDR3, the DNA is TGTGCCAGCAGTTTCGGCCGCACAGATACGCAGTATTTT. Its translation is CASSFGRTDTQYF.

This clonotype has more than one count but fewer than ten. This chain joins TRBV7-2 and TRBJ2-3; D unclear. V shed 4 bases and J shed 0 bases, with 8 bases lying between them. The CDR3 spans 14 residues. CDR1 and CDR2 from the germline V gene are SGHTA and FQGNSA. The CDR3 region is CASSSVLSTDTQYF. The CDR3 bases are TGTGCCAGCAGCTCCGTACTTAGCACAGATACGCAGTATTTT.

The gene calls are TRBV28 and TRBJ2-4; 8 nucleotides match TRBD1. The CDR3 spans 16 residues. Germline V gene data show CDR1 as MDHEN and CDR2 as SYDVKM. Trimming removed 5 bases from V and 5 bases from J; junction bases left unmatched: 11. The CDR3 DNA reads TGTGCCAGCAGTCCCAGGACAGGGTTTGTGGAAAACATTCAGTACTTC. The encoded protein is CASSPRTGFVENIQYF.

V gene TRBV5-4 combines with J gene TRBJ2-1, with D possibly called TRBD1 or TRBD2 (6 bases each). The CDR3 totals 15 residues. CDR1 SGHNT and CDR2 YYREEE come from the germline V gene (reference sequence). Trimming left V 0 bases short and J 7 bases short, with 14 bases between. CDR3 bases: TGTGCCAGCAGCTTGGAAGGGGGAGGAGGTAATGAGCAGTTCTTC. This codes for CASSLEGGGGNEQFF.

J is TRBJ2-7 and V is TRBV18, with unresolved D. Trimming cost V 4 bases and J 2 bases, with 6 bases left between them. Germline V gives CDR1 KGHSH, CDR2 LQKENI. This CDR3 spans 12 amino acids. The CDR3 DNA reads TGTGCCAGCTCACAGTCAGCCTACGAGCAGTACGTC. As protein: CASSQSAYEQYV.

The rearrangement uses TRBV12-3 or TRBV12-4 and TRBJ2-3; 7 nucleotides align to TRBD2. V shed 5 bases and J 6 bases; nucleotides not matched to a gene: 11. The length of the CDR3 is 15 residues. The CDR3 nucleotides read TGTGCCAGCAGTCCGCGGGGGATACCGTCGGATACGCAGTATTTT. Its protein product is CASSPRGIPSDTQYF.

CDR3 in amino acids: CASSEQGGSETQYF. The CDR3 DNA is TGTGCCAGCAGCGAGCAGGGGGGATCGGAGACCCAGTACTTC. The genes are TRBV2 and TRBJ2-5; D might be TRBD1 (7 bases). The V gene lost 6 bases and the J gene lost 5 bases, with 16 bases spanning the gap. Germline V CDR1 and CDR2: SNHLY, FYNNEI. This CDR3 has 14 amino acids.

This sequence joins TRBV4-1 and TRBJ2-1; 9 bases agree with TRBD1. Looked up from germline, CDR1 is MGHRA and CDR2 is YSYEKL. This CDR3 region has 15 residues. V shed 3 bases, J shed 7 bases, and the junction held 7 bases outside the gene matches. CDR3 amino acids: CASSHPGQGDNEQFF. The CDR3 bases are TGCGCCAGCAGCCATCCGGGACAGGGAGATAATGAGCAGTTCTTC.